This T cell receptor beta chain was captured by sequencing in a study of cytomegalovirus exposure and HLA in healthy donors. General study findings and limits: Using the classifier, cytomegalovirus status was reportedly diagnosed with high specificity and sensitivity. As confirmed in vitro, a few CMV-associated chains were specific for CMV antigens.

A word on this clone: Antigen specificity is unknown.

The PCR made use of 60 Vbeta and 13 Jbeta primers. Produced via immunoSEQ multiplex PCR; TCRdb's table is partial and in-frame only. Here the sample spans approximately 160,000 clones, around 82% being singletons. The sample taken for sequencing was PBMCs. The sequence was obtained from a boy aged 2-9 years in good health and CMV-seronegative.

DNA for the CDR3: TGTGCCAGCAGTGATAAGGCGGGGGCGGACATTCAGTACTTC. Its protein product is CASSDKAGADIQYF. This rearrangement joins TRBV6-1 to TRBJ2-4, with D possibly TRBD2 on 7 matching bases. Germline CDR1 reads MNHNS; CDR2 reads SASEGT. Trimming took off 3 bases at V and 8 bases at J, with 14 bases between the two ends. The CDR3 has 14 amino acids.